This TCR beta chain appears in the sequencing data of a study of CD8+ T cells in alopecia areata. At the level of the study: Severity was scored as percentage of affected scalp area in treated patients. Study conclusions and caveats: Between patients, shared TCR sequences were less clear than in mice. This was possibly due in part to HLA diversity in the patient population. On tofacitinib, scalp and blood still held many of the expanded lesional clones.

This clone was counted between two and nine times. Its antigen is unidentified. RNA was isolated and reverse transcribed to cDNA, the sequencing template. Repertoires were generated with immunoSEQ multiplex PCR, while TCRdb's copy carries only in-frame clones and drops some. The sample records 150,000 or so clones, about 54% being singletons. The CDR3 has 15 residues. The V gene's germline CDR1 is PRHDT and CDR2 FYEKMQ (reference sequence). The V and J ends lost 3 bases and 0 bases respectively, with 6 bases between them. Treatment noted: oral pan-JAK inhibitor, 5-10 mg twice daily. Obtained from alopecia areata patients were lesional scalp punch biopsies along with peripheral blood.

This sequence was found in a human donor with alopecia areata. V usage is TRBV13 and J usage is TRBJ2-6; D gene uncertain. The sample here was CD4+ T cells sorted from blood, taken at approximately week 56, from a patient treated with tofacitinib. The CDR3 DNA reads TGTGCCAGCAGCTTCTTCAGCTCTGGGGCCAACGTCCTGACTTTC. It codes for CASSFFSSGANVLTF.